Shown below are 26 T cell receptor beta chains from a single sample sequenced in a study of blood T cell repertoires in COVID-19. TCRdb's copy holds only in-frame clones and misses some; the assay was immunoSEQ multiplex PCR. The repertoire holds some 130,000 clones, roughly two thirds seen once, with less than 2.5% in the top ten. Specimen: peripheral blood. The receptors derive from a woman aged 70-85 years with acute or convalescent COVID-19.

Worth noting for this clone: Sequence at one end of the junction differs from germline and may be a read error. The chain has TRBV6-5 and TRBJ2-5, with 7 bases that match TRBD2. The germline V gene encodes CDR1 MNHEY and CDR2 SVGAGI. The CDR3 runs to 14 residues. The CDR3 protein is CASSHSGGDETQYF. CDR3 bases: TGTGCCAGCAGTCACTCGGGAGGTGACGAGACCCAGTACTTC.

This clone has a single count. This rearrangement joins TRBV12-5 to TRBJ1-1; perhaps TRBD1 as D (6 bases). The length of the CDR3 is 15 residues. With 3 bases removed from V and 2 bases from J, the gap between germline ends came to 13 bases. CDR1 is LGHNT and CDR2 is FRNRAP in the germline V gene. The CDR3 protein is CASGFSTGQNTEAFF. DNA of the CDR3: TGTGCTAGTGGTTTTAGTACAGGGCAAAACACTGAAGCTTTCTTT.

The CDR3 reads CARSFLQGPDLYEQYF. CDR3 nucleotides: TGTGCCAGAAGCTTTCTGCAGGGGCCAGATTTGTACGAGCAGTACTTC. The rearrangement joins TRBV5-3 to TRBJ2-7; weak D call: TRBD1 (6 bases). TRBV5-3 is given ORF status, its function remaining uncertain. Trimming shortened V by 2 bases and J by 4 bases, and 19 bases separated the two germline ends. The CDR3 has 16 residues.

This clone was counted between two and nine times. The V call is TRBV7-2, the J call TRBJ2-5, with TRBD1 as a possible D gene (6 bases). Germline values: CDR1 SGHTA, CDR2 FQGNSA. Trimming stripped 0 bases from V and 2 bases from J, with 13 bases between. The CDR3 sequence is 16 residues long. The CDR3 nucleotides are TGTGCCAGCAGCTTAGCGTCTCAGGGGATACAAGAGACCCAGTACTTC. Translated, it gives CASSLASQGIQETQYF.

The CDR3 DNA sequence: TGTGCCTGGAGGGGACTAGCGGGAGGGACCCATGAGCAGTTCTTC. Encoded protein: CAWRGLAGGTHEQFF. The rearrangement joins TRBV30 to TRBJ2-1, with 16 bases identical to TRBD2. This CDR3 is 15 amino acids long. The J segment lost 8 bases and the V segment lost 3 bases, leaving 4 bases of the junction unmatched. Germline V gene data show CDR1 as GTSNPN and CDR2 as SVGIG (reference sequence).

The chain uses TRBV5-1 and TRBJ1-5, with a tentative D call TRBD1 (5 bases). Trimming pared 2 bases from V and 8 bases from J, leaving 11 bases between. Germline loops: CDR1 SGHRS, CDR2 YFSETQ. The length of the CDR3 is 13 residues. In DNA form, the CDR3 reads TGCGCCAGCAGCTTACGGGGGATGGAGCCCCAGCATTTT. Protein: CASSLRGMEPQHF. The variable domain in full, completed from reference TRBV5-1 and TRBJ1-5, reads KAGVTQTPRYLIKTRGQQVTLSCSPISGHRSVSWYQQTPGQGLQFLFEYFSETQRNKGNFPGRFSGRQFSNSRSEMNVSTLELGDSALYLCASSLRGMEPQHFGDGTRLSIL.

This sequence joins TRBV2 and TRBJ1-4, with D maybe TRBD1 (6 bases). Between the trimmed V and J ends, which lost 5 bases and 10 bases, there was a span of 14 bases. This CDR3 has 13 amino acids. Germline V lookup: CDR1 SNHLY, CDR2 FYNNEI. CDR3 residues: CASSSGDRGKLFF. The CDR3 bases are TGTGCCAGCAGTTCAGGGGATAGAGGAAAACTGTTTTTT.

This clone was counted only a few times. The CDR3 DNA reads TGTGCCAGCAAAGACAGGGGATTTCTCAATGAGCAGTTCTTC. It codes for CASKDRGFLNEQFF. The V call is TRBV2, the J call TRBJ2-1; 8 bases are shared with TRBD1. CDR3 size: 14 residues. V trimming: 7 bases; J trimming: 6 bases; junction bases outside the gene matches: 8. Per germline, CDR1 SNHLY and CDR2 FYNNEI.

This chain uses TRBV6-5 with TRBJ2-2, with TRBD2 as a possible D gene (6 bases). This CDR3 spans 15 amino acids. The V end lost 5 bases, the J end lost 2 bases, and 12 bases lay between the germline ends. Germline-derived CDR1 and CDR2 are MNHEY and SVGAGI. CDR3: CASSKGLLNTGELFF. As DNA, the CDR3 is TGTGCCAGCAGTAAGGGACTCCTAAACACCGGGGAGCTGTTTTTT.

The rearrangement links TRBV2 to TRBJ2-5, with 7 bases identical to TRBD1. The CDR3 length is 12 residues. Germline V gene sequence: CDR1 SNHLY, CDR2 FYNNEI. The V and J ends lost 11 bases and 2 bases, in that order; junction bases with no gene match: 5. The CDR3 nucleotides are TGTGCCGGAGGACAGGAACAAGAGACCCAGTACTTC. This translates into CAGGQEQETQYF.

The V call is TRBV2, the J call TRBJ2-7, with D perhaps matching TRBD1 (7 bases). This CDR3 spans 14 amino acids. Germline values: CDR1 SNHLY, CDR2 FYNNEI. V gave up 9 bases and J gave up 2 bases, with 17 bases separating them. Here the CDR3 reads CARGRQGGTYEQYF. The CDR3 nucleotides are TGTGCCAGGGGTCGGCAGGGGGGTACCTACGAGCAGTACTTC. The entire variable domain, with the rest obtained from reference TRBV2 and TRBJ2-7, is as follows: EPEVTQTPSHQVTQMGQEVILRCVPISNHLYFYWYRQILGQKVEFLVSFYNNEISEKSEIFDDQFSVERPDGSNFTLKIRSTKLEDSAMYFCARGRQGGTYEQYFGPGTRLTVT.

The chain has TRBV24-1 and TRBJ1-5, with TRBD1 matching 12 bases. The germline gives CDR1 KGHDR, CDR2 SFDVKD. V was pared by 4 bases and J by 5 bases, with 2 bases of the junction left unmatched. The CDR3 is made up of 15 amino acids. The CDR3, as DNA: TGTGCCACCAGTGAGGGGACAGGGGGCTATCAGCCCCAGCATTTT. This sequence encodes CATSEGTGGYQPQHF.

This clone was recorded once. The gene calls are TRBV5-1 and TRBJ2-2; D possibly corresponds to TRBD1 (6 bases). The V and J ends lost 3 bases and 4 bases respectively, with 16 bases between them. Germline CDR1 SGHRS, CDR2 YFSETQ. The CDR3 has 16 residues. CDR3 nucleotide sequence: TGCGCCAGCAGCTACTTGGACAGAGGGAGCACCGGGGAGCTGTTTTTT. It translates to CASSYLDRGSTGELFF.

The chain employs TRBV30 and TRBJ1-3; D call uncertain. V was shortened by 0 bases and J by 0 bases, with 9 bases between the two germline ends. Germline V gene sequence: CDR1 GTSNPN, CDR2 SVGIG (reference sequence). This CDR3 is 15 amino acids long. The CDR3 loop reads CAWSVSGSSGNTIYF. CDR3 sequence (DNA): TGTGCCTGGAGTGTATCCGGGTCCTCTGGAAACACCATATATTTT. The full variable domain, rest sourced from reference TRBV30 and TRBJ1-3, is SQTIHQWPATLVQPVGSPLSLECTVEGTSNPNLYWYRQAAGRGLQLLFYSVGIGQISSEVPQNLSASRPQDRQFILSSKKLLLSDSGFYLCAWSVSGSSGNTIYFGEGSWLTVV.

This clone occurred many times. The J gene is TRBJ1-4, the V gene TRBV25-1; 8 bases align to TRBD1. Germline values: CDR1 MGHDK, CDR2 SYGVNS. The CDR3 has 14 residues. J was trimmed by 7 bases and V by 6 bases; bases with no gene match: 7. The CDR3 loop is CASRRTGSFEKLFF. Here the CDR3 DNA reads TGTGCCAGCAGAAGGACAGGGTCCTTTGAAAAACTGTTTTTT.

The chain combines TRBV6-5 with TRBJ1-5, with a possible D match to TRBD1 (6 bases). From germline, CDR1 is MNHEY and CDR2 SVGAGI. The CDR3 totals 13 residues. Trimming pared 7 bases from V and 11 bases from J, leaving 18 bases between. As DNA, the CDR3 is TGTGCCAGCACCCAGAAAGAAGGGACAACCCAGCATTTT. Translated, it gives CASTQKEGTTQHF.

This clone showed up just a few times. This chain links TRBV27 with TRBJ1-1, with D perhaps matching TRBD1 (5 bases). Trimming shortened V by 3 bases and J by 0 bases, and 14 bases separated the two germline ends. CDR1 is MNHEY, CDR2 SMNVEV, per germline (reference sequence). CDR3 length: 16 residues. The CDR3 DNA reads as TGTGCCAGCAGTTTCTCGCGACAGTGGCTGAACACTGAAGCTTTCTTT. Its protein is CASSFSRQWLNTEAFF.

V is TRBV30 and J is TRBJ2-1, with 14 bases identical to TRBD2. The CDR3 is made up of 14 amino acids. In germline, CDR1 is GTSNPN, CDR2 SVGIG (reference sequence). The V and J ends lost 4 bases and 10 bases, in that order; junction bases with no gene match: 6. CDR3 protein: CAWTPGTSGSEQFF. In DNA, the CDR3 is TGTGCCTGGACCCCCGGGACTAGCGGGAGCGAGCAGTTCTTC. Supplemented by reference TRBV30 and TRBJ2-1, the full variable domain reads SQTIHQWPATLVQPVGSPLSLECTVEGTSNPNLYWYRQAAGRGLQLLFYSVGIGQISSEVPQNLSASRPQDRQFILSSKKLLLSDSGFYLCAWTPGTSGSEQFFGPGTRLTVL.

J is TRBJ1-6 and V is TRBV30, with D perhaps matching TRBD1 (5 bases). This CDR3 is 13 amino acids long. With 4 bases removed from V and 5 bases from J, the gap between germline ends came to 9 bases. The germline V gene encodes CDR1 GTSNPN and CDR2 SVGIG (reference sequence). The CDR3, as DNA: TGTGCCTGGAAGGCAGGGAATAATTCACCCCTCCACTTT. It yields the protein CAWKAGNNSPLHF.

This clone was counted a few times. The chain links TRBV12-3 or TRBV12-4 to TRBJ1-1, with a possible D match to TRBD1 (5 bases). This CDR3 spans 13 amino acids. Trimming took 2 bases from V and 7 from J, leaving 11 bases between them. CDR3 nucleotides: TGTGCCAGCAGTTTATTTGGGGCGATTGAAGCTTTCTTT. Translation: CASSLFGAIEAFF.

This clone was observed a handful of times. The chain employs TRBV12-3 or TRBV12-4 and TRBJ1-2; D possibly corresponds to TRBD1 (5 bases). This CDR3 is built from 13 residues. Between the trimmed V and J ends, which lost 6 bases and 12 bases, there was a span of 20 bases. CDR3 residues: CASRPPGRREHTF. Written as DNA, the CDR3 is TGTGCCAGCAGGCCTCCGGGACGGAGGGAGCACACCTTC.

This clone has a handful of counts. This chain connects TRBV28 to TRBJ1-5; 7 nucleotides line up with TRBD1. The junction had 8 bases not matched to a gene; V was cut back by 3 bases and J by 3 bases. The germline CDR1 and CDR2 sequences are MDHEN and SYDVKM. CDR3 size: 16 residues. CDR3 amino acids: CASSFPLEGANQPQHF. In DNA, the CDR3 is TGTGCCAGCAGTTTCCCCTTAGAGGGGGCCAATCAGCCCCAGCATTTT.

This clone was picked up one time. V and J are TRBV28 and TRBJ2-7; no clear D. Trimming pared 6 bases from V and 2 bases from J, leaving 17 bases between. CDR1 and CDR2 (germline): MDHEN, SYDVKM. The length of the CDR3 is 15 residues. CDR3 bases: TGTGCCAGCAGGCCCCTATCTCGGTTAACCTACGAGCAGTACTTC. Translated, it gives CASRPLSRLTYEQYF.

The rearrangement joins TRBV5-4 to TRBJ2-3; 8 nucleotides align to TRBD1. V was clipped by 4 bases and J by 5 bases; unmatched bases: 6. Germline V gene data show CDR1 as SGHNT and CDR2 as YYREEE (reference sequence). The CDR3 is made up of 14 amino acids. As DNA, the CDR3 is TGTGCCAGCAGCCGGCAGGGGGCGAGAGATACGCAGTATTTT. This translates into CASSRQGARDTQYF.

The genes are TRBV3-1 (or the pseudogene TRBV3-2) and TRBJ2-7; 11 positions match TRBD2. This CDR3 has 17 residues. Germline V CDR1 and CDR2: LGHDT, YNNKEL (reference sequence). The V segment lost 2 bases and the J segment 4 bases; nucleotides outside the gene matches: 10. The CDR3 DNA is TGTGCCAGCAGCCAAAGGGTCAGGACTAGCGGGTTGTACGAGCAGTACTTC. Translation: CASSQRVRTSGLYEQYF.

In its sample, this clone was seen a few times. The chain carries TRBV25-1 and TRBJ1-5; possible D gene TRBD1, 6 bases. Germline loops: CDR1 MGHDK, CDR2 SYGVNS. The CDR3 has 16 residues. The V gene lost 3 bases and the J gene lost 4 bases, with 16 bases spanning the gap. The DNA for the CDR3 is TGTGCCAGCAGTGATGGGGGCAGGGTGGGGAATCAGCCCCAGCATTTT. Amino acid sequence: CASSDGGRVGNQPQHF.